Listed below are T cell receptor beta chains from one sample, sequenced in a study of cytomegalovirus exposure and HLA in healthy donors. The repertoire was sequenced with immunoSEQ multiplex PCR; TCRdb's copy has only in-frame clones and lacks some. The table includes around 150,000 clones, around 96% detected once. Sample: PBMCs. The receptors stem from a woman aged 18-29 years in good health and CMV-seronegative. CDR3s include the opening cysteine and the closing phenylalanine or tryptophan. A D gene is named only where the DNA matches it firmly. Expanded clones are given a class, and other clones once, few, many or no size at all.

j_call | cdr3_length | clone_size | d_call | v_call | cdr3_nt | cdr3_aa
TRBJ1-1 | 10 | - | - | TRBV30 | TGTGCCCGGGGAGGGACTGAAGCTTTCTTT | CARGGTEAFF
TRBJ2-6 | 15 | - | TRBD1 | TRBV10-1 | TGCGCCAGCAGAAGAGGGGGCTCAGGGGCCAACGTCCTGACTTTC | CASRRGGSGANVLTF
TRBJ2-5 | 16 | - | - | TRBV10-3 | TGTGCCATCAGTGAGGAGGCAGACCTAAGACAAGAGACCCAGTACTTC | CAISEEADLRQETQYF
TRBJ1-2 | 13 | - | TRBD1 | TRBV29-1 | TGCAGCGTCGGGACAGGAACTAACTATGGCTACACCTTC | CSVGTGTNYGYTF
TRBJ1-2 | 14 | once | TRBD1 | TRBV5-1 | TGCGCCAGCAGCTTAGAGGACAGGGTGTATGGCTACACCTTC | CASSLEDRVYGYTF
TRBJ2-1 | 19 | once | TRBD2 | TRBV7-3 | TGTGCCAGCAGCTCCAATCCGTCGTTTAGAGCGGGGGGTTTCAATGAGCAGTTCTTC | CASSSNPSFRAGGFNEQFF
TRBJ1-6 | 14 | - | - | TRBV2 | TGTGCCAGCAGTGAAGCGCCGGGGAATTCACCCCTCCACTTT | CASSEAPGNSPLHF
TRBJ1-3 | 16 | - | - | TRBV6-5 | TGTGCCAGCAGTTACTCCGCAGGGCGGTCTGGAAACACCATATATTTT | CASSYSAGRSGNTIYF
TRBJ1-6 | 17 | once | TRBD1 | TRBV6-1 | TGTGCCAGCAGTGGGGTGACAGGGGGCGGACTTTATTCACCCCTCCACTTT | CASSGVTGGGLYSPLHF
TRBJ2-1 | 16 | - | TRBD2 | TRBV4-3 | TGCGCCAGCAGCCAAGGGACTAGCGGGAGTTACAATGAGCAGTTCTTC | CASSQGTSGSYNEQFF
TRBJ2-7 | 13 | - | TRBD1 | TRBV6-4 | TGTGCCAGCAGTGACGGGACAGAGGACGAGCAGTACTTC | CASSDGTEDEQYF
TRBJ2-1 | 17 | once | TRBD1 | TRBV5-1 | TGCGCCAGCAGCTCCCGGACAGGGATTGAGTCCCACAATGAGCAGTTCTTC | CASSSRTGIESHNEQFF
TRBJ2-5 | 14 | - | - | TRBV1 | TGCACCAGCGCGACGGGGGGGGCCGAAGAGACCCAGTACTTC | CTSATGGAEETQYF
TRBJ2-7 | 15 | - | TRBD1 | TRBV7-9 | TGTGCCAGCAGCTCCCGGGGACAGGGGACTTACGAGCAGTACTTC | CASSSRGQGTYEQYF
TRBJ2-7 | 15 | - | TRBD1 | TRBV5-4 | TGTGCCAGCAGGCGGGGCGGACAGGGCGCCTACGAGCAGTACTTC | CASRRGGQGAYEQYF
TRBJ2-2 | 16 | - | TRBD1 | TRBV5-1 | TGCGCCAGCAGCACCGGACAGGCTCGGAACACCGGGGAGCTGTTTTTT | CASSTGQARNTGELFF
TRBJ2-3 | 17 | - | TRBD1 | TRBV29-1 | TGCAGCGTTCTTGGTATACCGCGGACAGGGGGGACAGATACGCAGTATTTT | CSVLGIPRTGGTDTQYF
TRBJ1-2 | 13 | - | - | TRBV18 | TGTGCCAGCTCACCATACAGGGAAGATGGCTACACCTTC | CASSPYREDGYTF
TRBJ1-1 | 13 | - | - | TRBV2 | TGTGCCAACGGGCAGGGGTGGAACACTGAAGCTTTCTTT | CANGQGWNTEAFF
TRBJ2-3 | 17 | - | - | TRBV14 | TGTGCCAGCAGCCAAGATCCGCGCCCCGCTAGCACAGATACGCAGTATTTT | CASSQDPRPASTDTQYF
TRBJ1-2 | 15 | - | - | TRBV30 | TGTGCCTGGAGTGTAAGGGGGTTGGGCACCCGGGGCTACACCTTC | CAWSVRGLGTRGYTF
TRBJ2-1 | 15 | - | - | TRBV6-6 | TGTGCCAGCAGTCCGACACTGAGCTCCTACAATGAGCAGTTCTTC | CASSPTLSSYNEQFF
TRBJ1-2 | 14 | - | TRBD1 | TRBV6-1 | TGTGCCAGCGCAGGGACAGCCATTAACTATGGCTACACCTTC | CASAGTAINYGYTF
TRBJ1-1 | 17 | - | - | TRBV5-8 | TGTGCCAGCAGCTTGGCCGGCAGGGTGACCTCAAACACTGAAGCTTTCTTT | CASSLAGRVTSNTEAFF
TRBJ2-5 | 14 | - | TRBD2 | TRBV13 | TGTGCCAGCAGCGCGCTAGCGGGGGAAGAGACCCAGTACTTC | CASSALAGEETQYF
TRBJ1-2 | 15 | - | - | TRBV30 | TGTGCCTGGAGGGACAGCAGCTTAATAGACAATGGCTACACCTTC | CAWRDSSLIDNGYTF
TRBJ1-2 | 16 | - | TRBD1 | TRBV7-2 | TGTGCCAGCAGCTTAGAGCCAGGGGGCGCGTCGTCTGGCTACACCTTC | CASSLEPGGASSGYTF
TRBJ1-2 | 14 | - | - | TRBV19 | TGTGCCAGTACCTATCGAGGAACACTCTATGGCTACACCTTC | CASTYRGTLYGYTF
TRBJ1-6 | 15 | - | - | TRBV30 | TGTGCCTGGCGCCAGGACGGGAAGTCGAATTCACCCCTCCACTTT | CAWRQDGKSNSPLHF
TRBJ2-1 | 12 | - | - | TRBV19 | TGTGCCAGTAGTATAGCGGGGAATGAGCAGTTCTTC | CASSIAGNEQFF
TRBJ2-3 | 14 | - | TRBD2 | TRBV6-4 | TGTGCCAGCAGTTGGGGGGGGAGCACAGATACGCAGTATTTT | CASSWGGSTDTQYF
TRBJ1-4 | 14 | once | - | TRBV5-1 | TGCGCCAGCAGCTTTGGGGGGTCTAATGAAAAACTGTTTTTT | CASSFGGSNEKLFF
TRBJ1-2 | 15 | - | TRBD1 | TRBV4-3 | TGCGCCAGCAGCCAAGGGGGACAGGGGGCGCGTGGCTACACCTTC | CASSQGGQGARGYTF
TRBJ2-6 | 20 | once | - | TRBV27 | TGTGCCAGCAGTCCCCCCCTCGGACAGAAAGTCTCCTCTGGGGCCAACGTCCTGACTTTC | CASSPPLGQKVSSGANVLTF
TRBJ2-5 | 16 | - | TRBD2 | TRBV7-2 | TGTGCCAGCAGCTATAGCGGGGGGGCTCGTGGGGAGACCCAGTACTTC | CASSYSGGARGETQYF
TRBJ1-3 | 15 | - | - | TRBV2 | TGTGCCAGCAAGGCGACAGGCCACTCTGGAAACACCATATATTTT | CASKATGHSGNTIYF
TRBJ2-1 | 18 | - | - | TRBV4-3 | TGCGCCAGCAGCCAAGGAAGTGGACTCGGTAAATCCTACAATGAGCAGTTCTTC | CASSQGSGLGKSYNEQFF